This T cell receptor (beta chain) was recovered during a study of T-cell memory formation after mild COVID-19. Study-level points and caveats: Pre-infection memory carried some responding clones, suggesting that cross-reactive memory joined. Clones that contracted from day 15 to 85 were balanced CD4/CD8, while later expanders leaned CD4+.

In regard to this clonotype: Its antigen remains unknown.

V was pared by 1 base and J by 3 bases, with 10 bases between. Germline V CDR1 and CDR2: LGHDT, YNNKEL (reference sequence). The CDR3 runs to 14 residues. TCRdb recomputed calls from the 5' RACE reads with MiXCR, one row per CDR3 protein. The data contain approximately 450,000 distinct CDR3 sequences, around a sixth of them singletons. The chain recombines TRBV3-1 with TRBJ2-7; D unclear. The receptor was derived from an adult woman who had mild COVID-19 (a few samples of this study predate the infection). Cell type and time point are not known. Sequencing used PBMCs or a T cell subset sorted from them (not recorded which). The CDR3 here is CASSQVSLNYEQYF. CDR3 in DNA: TGTGCCAGCAGCCAAGTTAGTCTCAACTACGAGCAGTACTTC.